This note documents a single T cell receptor (beta chain) sequence. It has no known antigen specificity. One base away there is no much larger clone; base qualities are not given. The library was made by the immunoSEQ multiplex PCR assay. Adaptive Biotechnologies performed TCRbeta CDR3 sequencing at survey depth and reported CDR3 sequences, V/J genes, productive frequency, and template counts. TCR beta CDR3 regions were amplified from genomic DNA rather than RNA. The original pipeline was this. Pairwise repertoire overlap between tissues was quantified with Jensen-Shannon divergence, where 1 means complete divergence and 0 identical. Based on pairwise JSD values, tissues were grouped by single-linkage agglomerative hierarchical clustering, and the results were shown as dendrograms. GLIPH2 was run on all patient samples with simulation_depth 1000, kmer_min_depth 3, cdr3_length_cutoff 8, keeping groups with more than two unique CDR3s. In a standardized tissue-overlap score, Jaccard GLIPH-group overlap across patients was extrapolated to a standard repertoire size of 1000 clones. Linear mixed-effect models, with tissue included as a fixed effect and individual included as a random effect, were used to assess associations of diversity with clinical or experimental variables. In TCRdb, the immuneACCESS table is reduced to in-frame sequences with V and J assigned. These tables do not hold every clone; where another copy was compared, an unresolved V gene accounts for under half, and the others remain unexplained. That table gives V, J and clone size, and the DNA gave D and trimming. This sample gives tens of thousands of clones in total; over 75% of them show up just once. Over 3% of the sample rests with the top ten.

These data originate in a study of tissue T cells after allogeneic stem cell transplantation (dated by TCRdb to between 2021 and 2023). For the wider study: Over an approximately 3-year period, about seven adult allo-HCT recipients with steroid-refractory GVHD were prospectively enrolled in a research-autopsy study. Gastrointestinal GVHD was present in all GVHD patients, several lines of GVHD-directed therapy were administered to all GVHD patients, and skin involvement was additionally present in several GVHD patients. The study profiled TCR beta repertoires in many tissues obtained from research autopsies of patients with and without GVHD, and also in mouse models of GVHD. The human arm was conducted as a prospective observational study, and neither blinding nor randomization was performed. For viably preserved blood and marrow, CD3+ T cells were flow-sorted when cell numbers allowed; smaller samples underwent direct DNA extraction. Pre-transplant PBMCs were of recipient origin and were available from about 5 GVHD patients. Every GVHD patient got a graft from a donor, with several grafts unmodified and three CD34-selected to deplete T cells.

Overall study outcomes, separate from this receptor: Within patients, how anatomically similar tissues were was a major factor shaping TCR repertoire composition, regardless of disease or transplant status. In both patients and mice, T cells from blood and spleen covered only a limited part of the TCR repertoire found in tissues. The study did not establish which tissue TCRs were alloreactive or antigen-specific, and some clones may have been host cells that persisted. Not many T cell clones showed up in more than one patient, yet clustering based on motifs uncovered repertoire signatures that were shared across patients in a tissue-specific way. Sampling depth was acknowledged as a limitation, and the patient cohort was both small and clinically heterogeneous.

Read against the paper, the sample's time point label means: recipient (host-origin) PBMCs collected before allo-HCT. The receptor's source is a woman aged 18-49 years who later had graft-versus-host disease after an allogeneic stem cell transplant. Source: blood, taken before transplantation.

Here the CDR3 is given as CAWKHRGYTF. The sequenced DNA is TGTGCCTGGAAACATCGCGGCTACACCTTC. Rearrangement joined TRBV30 to TRBJ1-2, with no confident D gene call. The germline V gene (reference sequence) yields GTSNPN for CDR1 and SVGIG for CDR2. V sheds 4 bases and J sheds 8 bases, leaving 8 bases between their ends. The CDR3 holds 10 amino acids from the cysteine to the phenylalanine. The kept DNA is CDR3 alone, 30 bases in frame from the first base.